The T cell receptor (beta chain) under discussion was sequenced for a study of beta chain features in type 1 diabetes. Looking at the study overall: The samples had 107,917,701 sorted cells examined in all. Regarding the study as a whole: Diminished insertions and augmented deletions at VDJ junctions characterized type 1 diabetes patients.

Concerning this clone itself: Its specificity is unknown.

On average, the one heparinised blood draw given by each donor was around 110 mL. Purity of each sorted population was above 95%. V dropped 0 bases and J dropped 3; count of bases not matched to a gene: 4. Germline CDR1 is SGDLS and CDR2 is YYNGEE. The CDR3 runs 16 residues. Expressed TCRB transcripts were sequenced because the entire RNA isolate underwent reverse transcription. The data were produced by immunoSEQ multiplex PCR, yet TCRdb's version contains in-frame clones alone and is incomplete. The sample holds about 130,000 clones, about a tenth seen once. The sample was central memory CD4+ T cells from blood. This sequence originates from a man aged 18 to 30 in good health. The chain employs TRBV9 and TRBJ2-1; the match to TRBD1 covers 9 bases. CDR3 region: CASSVGGTGNYNEQFF. The CDR3 coding sequence is TGTGCCAGCAGCGTAGGAGGGACAGGGAACTACAATGAGCAGTTCTTC.